These 5 T cell receptor beta chains came from one sample sequenced in a study of cytomegalovirus exposure and HLA in healthy donors. PCR amplification relied on 60 Vbeta primers (plus 13 Jbeta primers). TCRdb's copy holds only in-frame clones and misses some; the assay was immunoSEQ multiplex PCR. The sample gives roughly 160,000 clones, around 69% of which show up once; approximately 1.4% is in the top ten. Sequencing was carried out using PBMCs. Receptors were obtained from a man between 60 and 70 years old in good health and CMV-seronegative.

This sequence joins TRBV11-2 and TRBJ2-1; TRBD2 matches at 7 bases. CDR1 SGHAT and CDR2 FQNNGV come from the germline V gene. V lost 5 bases to trimming and J lost 8 bases; unmatched junction nucleotides: 15. The CDR3 loop spans 16 amino acids. Here the CDR3 DNA reads TGTGCCAGCAGCAATCCGAGGGCTAGCGGACAATATGAGCAGTTCTTC. It yields the protein CASSNPRASGQYEQFF. Filled out from reference TRBV11-2 and TRBJ2-1, the complete variable domain reads EAGVAQSPRYKIIEKRQSVAFWCNPISGHATLYWYQQILGQGPKLLIQFQNNGVVDDSQLPKDRFSAERLKGVDSTLKIQPAKLEDSAVYLCASSNPRASGQYEQFFGPGTRLTVL.

This rearrangement joins TRBV28 to TRBJ1-2, with 7 bases identical to TRBD1. Looked up from germline, CDR1 is MDHEN and CDR2 is SYDVKM. CDR3 length: 16 residues. The J segment lost 1 base and the V segment lost 3 bases, leaving 8 bases of the junction unmatched. The CDR3 DNA reads TGTGCCAGCAGTTTCCCCAGGGGGACGATTAACTATGGCTACACCTTC. Protein: CASSFPRGTINYGYTF.

This rearrangement joins TRBV10-3 to TRBJ2-3; TRBD1 aligns across 9 bases. V dropped 8 bases and J dropped 5; count of bases not matched to a gene: 11. The CDR3 covers 15 residues. CDR1 and CDR2 from the germline V gene are ENHRY and SYGVKD. CDR3 protein: CAIGPRDRAIDTQYF. In DNA form, the CDR3 reads TGTGCCATCGGGCCCCGGGACAGGGCTATAGATACGCAGTATTTT.

The chain combines TRBV10-3 with TRBJ1-3; a possible D gene is TRBD1 (6 bases). Per the germline V gene, CDR1 is ENHRY and CDR2 is SYGVKD. This CDR3 is 14 amino acids long. Deletions cut 6 bases from V and 0 bases from J, with 9 bases between. The CDR3 sequence: CAIRVQGSGNTIYF. CDR3 DNA: TGTGCCATCAGGGTACAGGGCTCTGGAAACACCATATATTTT.

This clone was counted a single time. The chain couples TRBV30 to TRBJ2-1; a possible D gene is TRBD2 (7 bases). V gave up 4 bases and J gave up 7 bases, with 20 bases separating them. The CDR3 totals 15 residues. Germline CDR1 and CDR2: GTSNPN and SVGIG (reference sequence). CDR3 bases: TGTGCCTGGACTCTCCAAGCCGGGGGGCGGAATGAGCAGTTCTTC. Translation gives CAWTLQAGGRNEQFF.